This T cell receptor beta chain stems from a study of CD8+ T cells in alopecia areata. Broader study findings: Alopecia totalis/universalis scalp especially showed more expanded CD8+ clones than normal scalp.

Only a few counts were recorded for this clone. What it binds is not known. TCR sequencing used cDNA made by reverse transcription of extracted RNA. Data came from immunoSEQ multiplex PCR; TCRdb stores just in-frame clones and leaves some out. The table records 130,000 or so clones, around 48% of them present only once. Germline CDR1 SQVTM, CDR2 ANQGSEA. Deletions cut 1 base from V and 1 base from J, with 7 bases between. CDR3 length: 13 amino acids. Sequenced: NKG2D-low CD8+ T cells sorted from blood. The origin of this receptor is a human donor with alopecia areata. The chain couples TRBV29-1 to TRBJ1-1, with D uncertain. The CDR3 sequence: CSVEGRENTEAFF. DNA for the CDR3: TGCAGCGTTGAAGGGCGGGAGAACACTGAAGCTTTCTTT.